This is a list of T cell receptor beta chains from one sample in a study of blood T cell repertoires in COVID-19. The method was immunoSEQ multiplex PCR; TCRdb's version includes in-frame clones alone and lacks a portion of them. Of 35,000 to 50,000 clones listed, approximately 84% are singletons. Specimen: peripheral blood. The receptor source for this set is a human donor in a cohort sampled during active COVID-19. The CDR3 runs from the conserved cysteine through the conserved F or W. Clone size is not always given. Where it is, it says once, few, many or a class for expanded clones.

abundance	v_gene	j_gene	CDR3aa
.	TRBV7-9	TRBJ2-7	CASSSFPGLAGWEQYF
.	TRBV25-1	TRBJ2-1	CASSAVNEQFF
.	TRBV19	TRBJ2-1	CASTTRNEQFF
.	TRBV19	TRBJ2-3	CASSMVAGNTDTQYF
medium-sized	TRBV10-3	TRBJ1-3	CAISPPNEHSGNTIYF
.	TRBV6-6	TRBJ2-7	CASSLVTGSSYEQYF
.	TRBV21-1	TRBJ2-3	CASSKGRLRGGGTQYF
.	TRBV2	TRBJ2-3	CASSPIQRRTDTQYF
.	TRBV5-5	TRBJ1-2	CASSTLGGVQYGYTF
.	TRBV7-8	TRBJ2-6	CASSLKGAGANVLTF
few	TRBV9	TRBJ2-2	CASSPRGRWNTGELFF
.	TRBV6-2/TRBV6-3	TRBJ1-5	CASSRQGASQPQHF
.	TRBV3-1/TRBV3-2	TRBJ2-5	CASSHHAGGGTGEQETQYF
.	TRBV2	TRBJ1-6	CASSESRGPTSLHF
.	TRBV27	TRBJ2-7	CASSRLRQGTHEQYF
.	TRBV18	TRBJ2-7	CASSRDRAYEQYF
.	TRBV6-5	TRBJ1-5	CASRKQGNQPQHF
.	TRBV6-5	TRBJ1-5	CASARGVGQPQHF
.	TRBV7-3	TRBJ2-3	CASSLRGTSDTDTQYF
.	TRBV6-6	TRBJ2-7	CASRGKGTGSYEQYF
.	TRBV6-5	TRBJ1-5	CARKQGGEPQHF
.	TRBV7-3	TRBJ1-1	CASSKQGGEAFF
.	TRBV7-9	TRBJ1-2	CASSLRGTVNYGYTF
.	TRBV5-1	TRBJ1-5	CASSLAGQGGQPQHF
few	TRBV24-1	TRBJ2-7	CATREGGTPYEQYF
.	TRBV5-5	TRBJ2-5	CASSSGLAGNQETQYF
.	TRBV11-2	TRBJ2-1	CASSLGALYNEQFF
.	TRBV6-6	TRBJ1-4	CASSYSTGNEKLFF
few	TRBV4-2	TRBJ2-5	CASSQEGRGGIETQYF
.	TRBV11-2	TRBJ1-2	CASSSRTGGGYTF
.	TRBV7-2	TRBJ1-5	CASSQPTGVQPQHF
.	TRBV7-3	TRBJ1-1	CASSQVGTGGTEAFF
.	TRBV11-3	TRBJ2-7	CASSLHSGSSYEQYF
.	TRBV10-3	TRBJ2-1	CAISEPSVLHNEQFF
.	TRBV7-8	TRBJ1-1	CASSLSPGQVDTEAFF
.	TRBV18	TRBJ2-4	CASSLTVPLAKNIQYF
.	TRBV5-1	TRBJ1-4	CASSFEGNTNEKLFF
.	TRBV11-3	TRBJ2-1	CASSLRDGSPQFF
.	TRBV29-1	TRBJ1-5	CSVRQGNQPQHF
.	TRBV4-1	TRBJ1-6	CASSQDSQGAVWASPLHF
.	TRBV12-5	TRBJ2-7	CASGLGSLRGVHEQYF
.	TRBV7-6	TRBJ1-6	CASGGAGGSLSSYNSPLHF
.	TRBV7-9	TRBJ1-2	CASSLAPGQAYGYTF
.	TRBV29-1	TRBJ2-3	CSVDSGGGQYF
.	TRBV19	TRBJ1-6	CASSTRQGFSPLHF
.	TRBV7-9	TRBJ1-3	CASSLYGTESTIYF
.	TRBV7-2	TRBJ2-5	CASSLGRLTQETQYF
once	TRBV12-3/TRBV12-4	TRBJ1-1	CASSLRANTEAFF
many	TRBV19	TRBJ2-7	CASSIAETTGEQYF
.	TRBV27	TRBJ1-4	CASSLSRVTNEKLFF
medium-sized	TRBV7-8	TRBJ1-5	CASSLGGRSQPQHF
.	TRBV12-3/TRBV12-4	TRBJ1-2	CASSGTGGYTF